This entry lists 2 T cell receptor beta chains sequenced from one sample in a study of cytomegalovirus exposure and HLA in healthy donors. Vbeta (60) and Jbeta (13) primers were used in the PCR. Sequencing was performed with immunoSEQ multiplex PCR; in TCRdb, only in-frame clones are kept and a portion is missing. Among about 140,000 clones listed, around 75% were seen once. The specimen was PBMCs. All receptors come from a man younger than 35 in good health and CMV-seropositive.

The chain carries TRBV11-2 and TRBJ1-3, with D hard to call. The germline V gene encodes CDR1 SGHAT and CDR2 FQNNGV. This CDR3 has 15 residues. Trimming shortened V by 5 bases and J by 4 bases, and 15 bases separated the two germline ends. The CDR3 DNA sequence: TGTGCCAGCAGCCCACTTCTAGGTGGAGGAAACACCATATATTTT. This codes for CASSPLLGGGNTIYF.

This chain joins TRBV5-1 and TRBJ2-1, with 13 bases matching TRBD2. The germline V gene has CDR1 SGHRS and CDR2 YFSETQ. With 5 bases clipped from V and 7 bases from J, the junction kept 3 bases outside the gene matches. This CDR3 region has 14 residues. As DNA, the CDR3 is TGCGCCAGCAGTCCGGGACTAGCGGGGAATGAGCAGTTCTTC. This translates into CASSPGLAGNEQFF.